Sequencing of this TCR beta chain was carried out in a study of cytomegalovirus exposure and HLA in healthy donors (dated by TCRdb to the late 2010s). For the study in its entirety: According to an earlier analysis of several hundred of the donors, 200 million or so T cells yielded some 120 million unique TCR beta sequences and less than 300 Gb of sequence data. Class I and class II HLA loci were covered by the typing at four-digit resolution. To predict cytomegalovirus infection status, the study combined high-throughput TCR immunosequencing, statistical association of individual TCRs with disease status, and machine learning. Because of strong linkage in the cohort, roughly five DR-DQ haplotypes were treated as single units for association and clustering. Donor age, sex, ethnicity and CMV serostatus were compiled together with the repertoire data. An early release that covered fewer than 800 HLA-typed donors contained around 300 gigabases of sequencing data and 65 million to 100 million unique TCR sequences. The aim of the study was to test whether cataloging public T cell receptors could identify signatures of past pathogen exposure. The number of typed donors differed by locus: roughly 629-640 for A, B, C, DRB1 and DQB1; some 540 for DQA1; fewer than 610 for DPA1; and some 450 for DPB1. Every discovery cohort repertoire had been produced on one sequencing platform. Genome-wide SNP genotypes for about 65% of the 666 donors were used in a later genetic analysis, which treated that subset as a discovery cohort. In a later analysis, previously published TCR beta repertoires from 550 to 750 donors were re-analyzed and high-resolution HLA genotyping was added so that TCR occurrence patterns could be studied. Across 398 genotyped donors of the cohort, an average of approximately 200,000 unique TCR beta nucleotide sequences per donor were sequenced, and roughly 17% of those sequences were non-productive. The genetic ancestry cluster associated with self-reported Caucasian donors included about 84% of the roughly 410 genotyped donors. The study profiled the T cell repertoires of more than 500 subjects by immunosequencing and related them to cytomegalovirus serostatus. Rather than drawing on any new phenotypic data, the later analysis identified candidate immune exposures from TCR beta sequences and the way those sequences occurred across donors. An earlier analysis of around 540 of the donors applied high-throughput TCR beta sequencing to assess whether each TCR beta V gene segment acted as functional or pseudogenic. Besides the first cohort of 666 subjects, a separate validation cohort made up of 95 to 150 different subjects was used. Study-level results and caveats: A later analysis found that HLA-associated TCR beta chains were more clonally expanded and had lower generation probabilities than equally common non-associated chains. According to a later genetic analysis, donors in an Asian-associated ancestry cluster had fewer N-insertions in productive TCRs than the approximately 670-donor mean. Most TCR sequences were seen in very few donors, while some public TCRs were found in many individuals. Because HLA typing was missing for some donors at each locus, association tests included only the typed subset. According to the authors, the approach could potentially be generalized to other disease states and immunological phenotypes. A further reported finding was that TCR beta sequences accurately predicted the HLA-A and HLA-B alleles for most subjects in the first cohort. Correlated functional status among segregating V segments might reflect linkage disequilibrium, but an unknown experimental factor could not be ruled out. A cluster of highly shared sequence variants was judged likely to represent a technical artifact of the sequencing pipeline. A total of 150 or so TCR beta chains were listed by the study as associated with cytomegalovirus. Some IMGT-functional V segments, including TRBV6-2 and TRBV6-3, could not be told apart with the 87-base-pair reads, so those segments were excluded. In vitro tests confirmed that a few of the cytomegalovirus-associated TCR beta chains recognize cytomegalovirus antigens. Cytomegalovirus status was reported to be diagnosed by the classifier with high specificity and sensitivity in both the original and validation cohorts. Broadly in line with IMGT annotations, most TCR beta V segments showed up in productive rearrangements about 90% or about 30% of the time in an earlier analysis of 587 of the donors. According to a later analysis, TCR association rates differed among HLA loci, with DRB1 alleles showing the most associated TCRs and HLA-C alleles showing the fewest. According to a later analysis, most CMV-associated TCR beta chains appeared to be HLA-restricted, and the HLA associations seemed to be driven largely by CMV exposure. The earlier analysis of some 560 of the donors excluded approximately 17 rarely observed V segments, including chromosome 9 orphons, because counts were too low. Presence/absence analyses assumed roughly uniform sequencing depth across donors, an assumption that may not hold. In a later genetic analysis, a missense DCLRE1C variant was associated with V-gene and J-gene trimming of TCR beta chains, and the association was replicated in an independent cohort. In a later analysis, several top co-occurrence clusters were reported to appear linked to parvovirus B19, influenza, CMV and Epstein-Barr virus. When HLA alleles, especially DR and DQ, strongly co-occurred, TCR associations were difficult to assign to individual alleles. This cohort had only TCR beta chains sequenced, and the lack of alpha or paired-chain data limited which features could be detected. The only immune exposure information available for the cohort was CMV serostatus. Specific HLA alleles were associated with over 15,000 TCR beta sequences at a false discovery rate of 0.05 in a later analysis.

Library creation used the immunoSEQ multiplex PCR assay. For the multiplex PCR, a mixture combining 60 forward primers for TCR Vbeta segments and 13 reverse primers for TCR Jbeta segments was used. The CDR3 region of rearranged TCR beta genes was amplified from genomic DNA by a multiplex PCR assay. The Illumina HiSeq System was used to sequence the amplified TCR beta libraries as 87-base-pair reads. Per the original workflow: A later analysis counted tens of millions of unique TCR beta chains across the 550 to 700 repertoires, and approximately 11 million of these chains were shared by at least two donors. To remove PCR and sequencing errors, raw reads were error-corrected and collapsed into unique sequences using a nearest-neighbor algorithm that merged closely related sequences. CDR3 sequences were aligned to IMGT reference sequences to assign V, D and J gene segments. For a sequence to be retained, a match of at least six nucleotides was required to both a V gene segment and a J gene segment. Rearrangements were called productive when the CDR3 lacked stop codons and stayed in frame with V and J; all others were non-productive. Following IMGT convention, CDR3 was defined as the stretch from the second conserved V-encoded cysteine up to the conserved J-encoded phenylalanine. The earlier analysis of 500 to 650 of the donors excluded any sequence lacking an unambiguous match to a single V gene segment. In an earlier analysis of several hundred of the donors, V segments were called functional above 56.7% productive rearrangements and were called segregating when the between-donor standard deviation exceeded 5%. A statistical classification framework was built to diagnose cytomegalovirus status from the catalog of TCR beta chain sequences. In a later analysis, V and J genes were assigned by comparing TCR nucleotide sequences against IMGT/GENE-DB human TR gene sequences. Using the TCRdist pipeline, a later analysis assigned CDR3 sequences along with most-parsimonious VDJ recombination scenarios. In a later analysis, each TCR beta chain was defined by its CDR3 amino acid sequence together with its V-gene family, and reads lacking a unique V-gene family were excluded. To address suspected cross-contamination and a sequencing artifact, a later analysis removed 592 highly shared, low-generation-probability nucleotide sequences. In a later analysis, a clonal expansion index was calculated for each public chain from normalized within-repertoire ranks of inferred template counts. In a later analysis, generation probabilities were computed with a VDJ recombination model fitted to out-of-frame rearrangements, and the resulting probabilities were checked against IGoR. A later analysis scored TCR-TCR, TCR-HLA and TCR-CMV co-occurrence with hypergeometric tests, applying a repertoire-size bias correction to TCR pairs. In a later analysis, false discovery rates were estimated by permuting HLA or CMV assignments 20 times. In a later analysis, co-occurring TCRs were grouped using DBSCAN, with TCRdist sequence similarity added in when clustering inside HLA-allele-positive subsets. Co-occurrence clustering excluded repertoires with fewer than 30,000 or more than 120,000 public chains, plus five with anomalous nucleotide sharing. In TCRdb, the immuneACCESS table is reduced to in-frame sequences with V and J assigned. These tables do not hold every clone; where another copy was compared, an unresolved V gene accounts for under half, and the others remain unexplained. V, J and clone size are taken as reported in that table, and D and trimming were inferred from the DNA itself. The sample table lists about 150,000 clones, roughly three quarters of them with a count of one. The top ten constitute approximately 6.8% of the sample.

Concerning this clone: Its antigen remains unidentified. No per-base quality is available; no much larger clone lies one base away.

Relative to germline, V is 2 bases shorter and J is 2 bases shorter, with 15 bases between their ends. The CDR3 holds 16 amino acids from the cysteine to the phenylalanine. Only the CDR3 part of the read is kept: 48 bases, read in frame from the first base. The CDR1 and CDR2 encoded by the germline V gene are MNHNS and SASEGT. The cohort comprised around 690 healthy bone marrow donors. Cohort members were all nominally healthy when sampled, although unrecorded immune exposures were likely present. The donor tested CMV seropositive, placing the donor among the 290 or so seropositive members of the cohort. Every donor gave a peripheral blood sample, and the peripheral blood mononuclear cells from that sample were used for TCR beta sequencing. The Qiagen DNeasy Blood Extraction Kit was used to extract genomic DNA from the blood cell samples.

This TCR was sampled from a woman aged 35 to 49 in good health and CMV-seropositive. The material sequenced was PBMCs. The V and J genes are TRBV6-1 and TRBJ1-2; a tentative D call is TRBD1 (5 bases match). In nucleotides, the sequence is TGTGCCAGCAGTGAATTCGGGACTCGGGGAAACTATGGCTACACCTTC. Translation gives CASSEFGTRGNYGYTF.